The rows below give T cell receptor beta chains drawn from one sample of a study of a mutant IDH1 vaccine in newly diagnosed glioma. Using immunoSEQ multiplex PCR, the repertoire was profiled, and TCRdb retains in-frame clones only, with some absent. The table lists 25,000 to 40,000 clones, roughly 75% of them singletons. No antigen is known for these receptors. The sample consisted of PBMCs, taken from a glioma patient whose treatment included an IDH1 peptide vaccine. All receptors derive from a middle-aged woman with glioma. Both conserved end residues are part of each CDR3. A D gene is named only where the DNA matches it firmly. Expanded clones are given a class, and other clones once, few, many or no size at all.

DNA	CDR3	size	J	V	D
TGTGCCAGCAGCTTAGAGAGCGGATTGCCCAATCAGCCCCAGCATTTT	CASSLESGLPNQPQHF	NA	TRBJ1-5	TRBV7-2	NA
TGTGCCAGCAGCGTAGAGGGCCGGGTGGGGGTAACCTACAATGAGCAGTTCTTC	CASSVEGRVGVTYNEQFF	NA	TRBJ2-1	TRBV9	NA
TGTGCCAGTAGAATATCAGCGGGGGGCCTCGGCGGCAATGAGCAGTTCTTC	CASRISAGGLGGNEQFF	NA	TRBJ2-1	TRBV19	TRBD2
TGCGCCAGCAGTGATTCAGGGTTCGGGTACAATGAGCAGTTCTTC	CASSDSGFGYNEQFF	NA	TRBJ2-1	TRBV10-2	NA
TGTGCCAGCAGTACGCGGAGGAACACTGAAGCTTTCTTT	CASSTRRNTEAFF	NA	TRBJ1-1	TRBV6-1	NA
TGTGCCAGCAGCGTAGCGGGACAGGGGAAAGCTAACTATGGCTACACCTTC	CASSVAGQGKANYGYTF	NA	TRBJ1-2	TRBV9	TRBD1
TGTGCCAAACAACCCGGGACAGGGGGTGGTGAAGCTTTCTTT	CAKQPGTGGGEAFF	NA	TRBJ1-1	TRBV2	TRBD1
TGTGCCAGCAGCTGGACAGGGGGAACAGGCTCCTACGAGCAGTACTTC	CASSWTGGTGSYEQYF	NA	TRBJ2-7	TRBV5-6	TRBD1
TGTGCCAGCCCTACTCCTGACAGCGGAAAAGCCTATGGCTACACCTTC	CASPTPDSGKAYGYTF	NA	TRBJ1-2	TRBV27	NA
TGTGCCAGCAGTTCCGTTCGAAGACTAGCGGGGGCACATTTGTACGAGCAGTACTTC	CASSSVRRLAGAHLYEQYF	NA	TRBJ2-7	TRBV27	TRBD2
TGCAGCGTGCTGGGGCAGAACACTGAAGCTTTCTTT	CSVLGQNTEAFF	few	TRBJ1-1	TRBV29-1	NA
TGTGCCAGCAGCTCAACAGGGGGTGTTCGGGAGACCCAGTACTTC	CASSSTGGVRETQYF	NA	TRBJ2-5	TRBV7-9	TRBD1
TGTGCCACCGGACAGGGCCGATCACCCCTCCACTTT	CATGQGRSPLHF	NA	TRBJ1-6	TRBV10-3	TRBD1
TGTGCCAGCAGCCAAGGTATCCCAGGGCGGGGGGGCTCCTACAATGAGCAGTTCTTC	CASSQGIPGRGGSYNEQFF	NA	TRBJ2-1	TRBV4-2	TRBD2
TGTGCCAGCAGCGGCGGCTTCGACTATGGCTACACCTTC	CASSGGFDYGYTF	NA	TRBJ1-2	TRBV5-4	NA
TGTGCTAGCGCCGGACAGACCAACACTGAAGCTTTCTTT	CASAGQTNTEAFF	NA	TRBJ1-1	TRBV12-5	NA
TGTGCCAGCAGCCCGAGGGCGGGGGGCACCGGGGAGCTGTTTTTT	CASSPRAGGTGELFF	NA	TRBJ2-2	TRBV11-3	TRBD2
TGTGCCAGCAGCTCACGCGCAGGGAAATGGGAAAAACTGTTTTTT	CASSSRAGKWEKLFF	NA	TRBJ1-4	TRBV9	NA
TGTGCCAGTTACGGGACACCTGGCTACACCTTC	CASYGTPGYTF	once	TRBJ1-2	TRBV9	NA
TGCGCCAGCACCCGGGGGGGGAGCACAGATACGCAGTATTTT	CASTRGGSTDTQYF	NA	TRBJ2-3	TRBV5-1	TRBD2